This T cell receptor beta chain is from a study of spatial heterogeneity in lung cancer. Every TCR cDNA molecule carried a tag that served as a unique molecular identifier. TCRdb reanalysed the 5' RACE reads using MiXCR and keeps one entry per CDR3 protein. The data contain about 17,000 distinct CDR3 sequences, about 18% of them seen just once; the ten biggest clones take up about 6.4%. By sample share, this clonotype is medium-sized. Trimming removed 5 bases at V and 0 bases at J, with 20 bases between. CDR3 length: 18 residues. Germline CDR1 and CDR2: SGHDN and FVKESK. Time point in this sample: blood at routine non-recurrence follow-up after resection. Whole RNA obtained from tumor, nontumor lung or frozen PBMC underwent sequencing without sorting.

Sequences were derived from PBMCs, sampled at follow-up. The clonotype comes from a male donor with early-stage non-small cell lung cancer. V is TRBV14 and J is TRBJ2-1; D unclear. CDR3 protein: CASSYVTSIPYSYNEQFF. CDR3 bases: TGTGCCAGCAGCTACGTAACATCGATCCCCTACTCCTACAATGAGCAGTTCTTC.